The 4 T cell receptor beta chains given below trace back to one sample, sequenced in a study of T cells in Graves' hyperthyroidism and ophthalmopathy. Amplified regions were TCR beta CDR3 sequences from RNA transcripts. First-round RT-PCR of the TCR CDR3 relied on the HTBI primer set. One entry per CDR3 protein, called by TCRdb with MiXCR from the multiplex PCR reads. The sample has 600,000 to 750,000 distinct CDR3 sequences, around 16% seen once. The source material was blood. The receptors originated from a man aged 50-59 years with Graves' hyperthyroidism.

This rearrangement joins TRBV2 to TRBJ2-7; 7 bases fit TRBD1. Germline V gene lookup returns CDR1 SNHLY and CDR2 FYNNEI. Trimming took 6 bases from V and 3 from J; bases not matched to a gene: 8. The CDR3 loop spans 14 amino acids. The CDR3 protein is CASRRIGGNYEQYF. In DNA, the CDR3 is TGTGCCAGCAGGAGGATAGGGGGCAACTACGAGCAGTACTTC. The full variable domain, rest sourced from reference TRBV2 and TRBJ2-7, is EPEVTQTPSHQVTQMGQEVILRCVPISNHLYFYWYRQILGQKVEFLVSFYNNEISEKSEIFDDQFSVERPDGSNFTLKIRSTKLEDSAMYFCASRRIGGNYEQYFGPGTRLTVT.

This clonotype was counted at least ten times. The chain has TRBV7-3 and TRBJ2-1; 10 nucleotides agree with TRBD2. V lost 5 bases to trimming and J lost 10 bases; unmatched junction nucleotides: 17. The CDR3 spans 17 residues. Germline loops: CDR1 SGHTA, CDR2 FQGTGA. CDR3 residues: CASSQAGLAGVRNEQFF. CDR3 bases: TGTGCCAGCAGCCAAGCTGGCCTAGCGGGAGTTCGCAACGAGCAGTTCTTC. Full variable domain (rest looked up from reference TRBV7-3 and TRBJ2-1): GAGVSQTPSNKVTEKGKYVELRCDPISGHTALYWYRQSLGQGPEFLIYFQGTGAADDSGLPNDRFFAVRPEGSVSTLKIQRTERGDSAVYLCASSQAGLAGVRNEQFFGPGTRLTVL.

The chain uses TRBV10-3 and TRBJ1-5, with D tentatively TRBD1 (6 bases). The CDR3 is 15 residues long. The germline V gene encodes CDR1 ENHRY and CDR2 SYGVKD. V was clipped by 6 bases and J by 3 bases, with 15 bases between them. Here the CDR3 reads CAISDSDSPNQPQHF. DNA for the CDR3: TGTGCCATCAGCGATTCGGACAGCCCCAATCAGCCCCAGCATTTT.

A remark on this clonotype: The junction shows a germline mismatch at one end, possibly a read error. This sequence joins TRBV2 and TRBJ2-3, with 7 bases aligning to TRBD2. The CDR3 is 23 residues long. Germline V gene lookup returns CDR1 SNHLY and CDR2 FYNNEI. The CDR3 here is CAGSVGMGTGEGHFVGVTDTQYF. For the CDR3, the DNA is TGTGCCGGCAGTGTGGGGATGGGGACGGGGGAGGGCCACTTTGTAGGTGTCACAGATACGCAGTATTTT.